This is a list of T cell receptor beta chains from one sample in a study of blood T cell repertoires in COVID-19. Sequenced by immunoSEQ multiplex PCR; TCRdb stores in-frame clones only, minus some. The data show fewer than 350,000 clones, 85% seen once. Sample: peripheral blood. The receptors originated from a human donor in a cohort sampled during active COVID-19. Each CDR3 is given with its conserved first and last residue. Each record gives: J gene, D gene, V gene, clone size, CDR3 DNA, CDR3 protein. The D gene is left open where the match is weak. For some rows the clone size is stated as once, few or many, or as a class when expanded; others skip it.

J gene: TRBJ1-2
D gene: TRBD1
V gene: TRBV4-2
clone size: -
CDR3 DNA: TGTGCCAGCAGCCAACGGGGACAGAGTTATGGCTACACCTTC
CDR3 protein: CASSQRGQSYGYTF

J gene: TRBJ1-1
D gene: -
V gene: TRBV5-6
clone size: -
CDR3 DNA: TGTGCCAGCAGCTATTGGAGAGCGAACACTGAAGCTTTCTTT
CDR3 protein: CASSYWRANTEAFF

J gene: TRBJ2-7
D gene: -
V gene: TRBV3-1/TRBV3-2
clone size: -
CDR3 DNA: TGTGCCAGCAGCCAAGACAGGACTCTAGGGATGAGCTTC
CDR3 protein: CASSQDRTLGMSF

J gene: TRBJ1-3
D gene: -
V gene: TRBV7-2
clone size: -
CDR3 DNA: TGTGCCAGCAGCGTTCGACTGACAGGCTCTGGAAACACCATATATTTT
CDR3 protein: CASSVRLTGSGNTIYF

J gene: TRBJ2-1
D gene: TRBD1
V gene: TRBV9
clone size: -
CDR3 DNA: TGTGCCAGCAGCGTAGAAGCACAGGGGGCTGGTTACAATGAGCAGTTCTTC
CDR3 protein: CASSVEAQGAGYNEQFF

J gene: TRBJ1-1
D gene: -
V gene: TRBV9
clone size: -
CDR3 DNA: TGTGCCAGCAGCAGAGGCGGCATGAACACTGAAGCTTTCTTT
CDR3 protein: CASSRGGMNTEAFF

J gene: TRBJ2-7
D gene: -
V gene: TRBV12-5
clone size: -
CDR3 DNA: TGTGCTAGTGGTTCCCCGTGGGGGGCCTACGAGCAGTACTTC
CDR3 protein: CASGSPWGAYEQYF

J gene: TRBJ1-5
D gene: TRBD1
V gene: TRBV5-1
clone size: -
CDR3 DNA: TGCGCCAGCAGGGGGACAGACCTTAGCAATCAGCCCCAGCATTTT
CDR3 protein: CASRGTDLSNQPQHF

J gene: TRBJ1-1
D gene: -
V gene: TRBV6-6
clone size: -
CDR3 DNA: TGTGCCAGCACCCAAGGCAGGGCTGAAGCTTTCTTT
CDR3 protein: CASTQGRAEAFF

J gene: TRBJ1-2
D gene: TRBD1
V gene: TRBV9
clone size: -
CDR3 DNA: TGTGCCAGCAGCACCCTACAGGGGAGGTCCTATGGCTACACCTTC
CDR3 protein: CASSTLQGRSYGYTF

J gene: TRBJ2-3
D gene: -
V gene: TRBV24-1
clone size: -
CDR3 DNA: TGTGCCACCAGCGTTACAGGGACCACAGATACGCAGTATTTT
CDR3 protein: CATSVTGTTDTQYF

J gene: TRBJ2-3
D gene: TRBD1
V gene: TRBV6-5
clone size: -
CDR3 DNA: TGTGCCAGCAGTTACTTGGACAGGGGGCAAGATACGCAGTATTTT
CDR3 protein: CASSYLDRGQDTQYF

J gene: TRBJ2-3
D gene: -
V gene: TRBV4-1
clone size: -
CDR3 DNA: TGCGCCAGCAGCCGGATAAACGGGCGGGCACGCACAGATACGCAGTATTTT
CDR3 protein: CASSRINGRARTDTQYF

J gene: TRBJ1-5
D gene: TRBD1
V gene: TRBV18
clone size: -
CDR3 DNA: TGTGCCAGCGCGGGACAGCGTTACTCTGATCAGCCCCAGCATTTT
CDR3 protein: CASAGQRYSDQPQHF

J gene: TRBJ1-5
D gene: TRBD1
V gene: TRBV5-1
clone size: few
CDR3 DNA: TGCGCCAGCAGCCCGAGGGACAGTCGGGATCAGCCCCAGCATTTT
CDR3 protein: CASSPRDSRDQPQHF

J gene: TRBJ1-4
D gene: -
V gene: TRBV15
clone size: -
CDR3 DNA: TGTGCCACCAGCAGAGATCAGGGCAGAGCAACTAATGAAAAACTGTTTTTT
CDR3 protein: CATSRDQGRATNEKLFF

J gene: TRBJ1-2
D gene: -
V gene: TRBV7-3
clone size: -
CDR3 DNA: TGTGCCAGCAGCTTAAACAGGGAGTATGGTGGCTACACCTTC
CDR3 protein: CASSLNREYGGYTF

J gene: TRBJ2-5
D gene: TRBD2
V gene: TRBV2
clone size: once
CDR3 DNA: TGTGCCAGCAGTGCGGGACTAGCGGGGAATTTTCAAGAGACCCAGTACTTC
CDR3 protein: CASSAGLAGNFQETQYF

J gene: TRBJ2-3
D gene: -
V gene: TRBV19
clone size: -
CDR3 DNA: TGTGCCAGTAGTATAGATGGGTTGAGCGGAGCAAGCACAGATACGCAGTATTTT
CDR3 protein: CASSIDGLSGASTDTQYF

J gene: TRBJ1-1
D gene: -
V gene: TRBV30
clone size: many
CDR3 DNA: TGTGCCTGGAGAACACCATTTGGGAACACTGAAGCTTTCTTT
CDR3 protein: CAWRTPFGNTEAFF

J gene: TRBJ2-3
D gene: -
V gene: TRBV2
clone size: -
CDR3 DNA: TGTGCCAGCAGTGAAAGGGGGGGCAAGGTCGCAGATACGCAGTATTTT
CDR3 protein: CASSERGGKVADTQYF

J gene: TRBJ1-2
D gene: TRBD1
V gene: TRBV5-6
clone size: -
CDR3 DNA: TGTGCCAGCAGAAAGGACAGGGGCCCTTTCTATGGCTACACCTTC
CDR3 protein: CASRKDRGPFYGYTF

J gene: TRBJ2-3
D gene: -
V gene: TRBV5-1
clone size: -
CDR3 DNA: TGCGCCAGCAGCCCGAGGGGGGATACGCAGTATTTT
CDR3 protein: CASSPRGDTQYF

J gene: TRBJ2-1
D gene: -
V gene: TRBV11-2
clone size: -
CDR3 DNA: TGTGCCAGCAGAGGAGGAGACAGGCGGAATGAGCAGTTCTTC
CDR3 protein: CASRGGDRRNEQFF

J gene: TRBJ1-2
D gene: -
V gene: TRBV6-6
clone size: -
CDR3 DNA: TGTGCCAGCTTTCTCCAGACAGCCAACTATGGCTACACCTTC
CDR3 protein: CASFLQTANYGYTF

J gene: TRBJ1-3
D gene: TRBD1
V gene: TRBV27
clone size: -
CDR3 DNA: TGTGCCAGCAGCAGGACAGGGGTCGGAAACACCATATATTTT
CDR3 protein: CASSRTGVGNTIYF

J gene: TRBJ1-1
D gene: -
V gene: TRBV2
clone size: -
CDR3 DNA: TGTGCCAGCGGGAGGGCGTCTGAAGCTTTCTTT
CDR3 protein: CASGRASEAFF

J gene: TRBJ2-1
D gene: TRBD1
V gene: TRBV30
clone size: -
CDR3 DNA: TGTGCCTGGACCCCGGGACAGGCTCTGACTGAGCAGTTCTTC
CDR3 protein: CAWTPGQALTEQFF

J gene: TRBJ2-1
D gene: TRBD2
V gene: TRBV2
clone size: -
CDR3 DNA: TGTGCCAGCAGTGAAGTCCAACTAGCGGGGGACCGGTCTGATGAGCAGTTCTTC
CDR3 protein: CASSEVQLAGDRSDEQFF

J gene: TRBJ2-7
D gene: -
V gene: TRBV12-5
clone size: few
CDR3 DNA: TGTGCTAGTGTCCCCGGGAGCAAATACTACGAGCAGTACTTC
CDR3 protein: CASVPGSKYYEQYF

J gene: TRBJ1-1
D gene: -
V gene: TRBV7-9
clone size: few
CDR3 DNA: TGTGCCAGCAGCCCGAGGGGGATCGAGACTGAAGCTTTCTTT
CDR3 protein: CASSPRGIETEAFF

J gene: TRBJ1-3
D gene: -
V gene: TRBV11-2
clone size: -
CDR3 DNA: TGTGCCAGCAGCTCGACAGGTGGAAACACCATATATTTT
CDR3 protein: CASSSTGGNTIYF

J gene: TRBJ1-6
D gene: TRBD1
V gene: TRBV2
clone size: -
CDR3 DNA: TGTGCCAGCAAGGGACAGGGCGATTCACCCCTCCACTTT
CDR3 protein: CASKGQGDSPLHF

J gene: TRBJ2-3
D gene: -
V gene: TRBV15
clone size: -
CDR3 DNA: TGTGCCACCAGCAGAGATGTATTGCCCAGGGATTTTCAGTATTTT
CDR3 protein: CATSRDVLPRDFQYF

J gene: TRBJ1-2
D gene: -
V gene: TRBV29-1
clone size: -
CDR3 DNA: TGCAGCGTTGAATCCAGAACAGGCTTACGTGGCTACACCTTC
CDR3 protein: CSVESRTGLRGYTF

J gene: TRBJ1-6
D gene: -
V gene: TRBV5-5
clone size: once
CDR3 DNA: TGTGCCAGCAGCTTCGGTCAGACTAGGAGCTCCTATAATTCACCCCTCCACTTT
CDR3 protein: CASSFGQTRSSYNSPLHF

J gene: TRBJ2-1
D gene: TRBD2
V gene: TRBV5-4
clone size: -
CDR3 DNA: TGTGCCGGGTCACTAGCGGGGGGGCCGAACAATGAGCAGTTCTTC
CDR3 protein: CAGSLAGGPNNEQFF

J gene: TRBJ1-1
D gene: TRBD1
V gene: TRBV6-5
clone size: few
CDR3 DNA: TGTGCCAGCAGACCCCAGACAGGGGGTTCTGAAGCTTTCTTT
CDR3 protein: CASRPQTGGSEAFF

J gene: TRBJ1-1
D gene: -
V gene: TRBV29-1
clone size: -
CDR3 DNA: TGCAGCGTTGTAGGGGCTGAAGCTTTCTTT
CDR3 protein: CSVVGAEAFF